This TCR beta chain was identified during a study of cytomegalovirus exposure and HLA in healthy donors. Study information: Of roughly 400 genotyped donors, 75% to 90% grouped in the Caucasian-associated ancestry cluster.

With V trimmed by 1 base and J by 9 bases, 4 bases remained unmatched. The CDR3 runs to 15 residues. CDR1 SNHLY and CDR2 FYNNEI come from the germline V gene. Nominally healthy donors were sampled, though unrecorded immune exposures were likely. Researchers ran the PCR with 60 Vbeta and 13 Jbeta primers. The table came from immunoSEQ multiplex PCR; TCRdb's copy has only in-frame clones and leaves some out. Among 200,000 to 250,000 clones listed, approximately 70% were seen once. Input material: PBMCs. The receptor's source is a woman in her 30s in good health and CMV-seronegative. The chain couples TRBV2 to TRBJ2-1, with 12 bases lining up with TRBD2. DNA for the CDR3: TGTGCCAGCAGTGAAGGTCTAGCGGGAGGGTCTGAGCAGTTCTTC. Amino acid sequence: CASSEGLAGGSEQFF.